This entry describes one T cell receptor (beta chain). This entry belongs to a study of blood T cells in healthy people across ages. For the second PCR, which ran for 7 to 11 cycles, a sample-barcoded 5' primer and a J-beta primer mix were used. TCRdb independently ran MiXCR on the 5' RACE reads; one entry per CDR3 protein. This table holds 630,000 or so distinct CDR3 sequences, about a third found once. The CDR3 has 14 residues. Trimming left V 0 bases short and J 2 bases short, with 10 bases between. Per the germline V gene, CDR1 is SQVTM and CDR2 is ANQGSEA. The V gene is TRBV29-1, the J gene TRBJ1-2; perhaps TRBD1 as D (6 bases). This receptor was identified in a woman of 80 years or more in good health. The sequenced material came from blood. The CDR3, as DNA: TGCAGCGTTGAAGATCGGACAGAGAACTATGGCTACACCTTC. Translated, it gives CSVEDRTENYGYTF.